The 22 T cell receptor beta chains below all came from one sample that was sequenced in a study of shared clonotypes between healthy human individuals. The method was immunoSEQ multiplex PCR; TCRdb's version includes in-frame clones alone and lacks a portion of them. The data hold around 940,000 clones, with 60% to 85% observed a single time. Sequenced: memory CD4+ T cells sorted from blood. Subset defined: CD45RA-negative fraction. The origin of the receptors is a man between 18 and 35 years old in good health.

The chain carries TRBV7-2 and TRBJ2-7, with unresolved D. V was clipped by 5 bases and J by 0 bases, with 11 bases between them. This CDR3 is built from 14 residues. Germline lookup yields CDR1 SGHTA and CDR2 FQGNSA. The CDR3 DNA follows: TGTGCCAGCAGCCCACAGCTTACCTCCTACGAGCAGTACTTC. This translates into CASSPQLTSYEQYF. Full variable domain (rest looked up from reference TRBV7-2 and TRBJ2-7): GAGVSQSPSNKVTEKGKDVELRCDPISGHTALYWYRQSLGQGLEFLIYFQGNSAPDKSGLPSDRFSAERTGGSVSTLTIQRTQQEDSAVYLCASSPQLTSYEQYFGPGTRLTVT.

Here the CDR3 DNA reads TGTGCCAGCAGCCCTGACGACATCTTAACAGGGGTTCTGAACACCGGGGAGCTGTTTTTT. It is translated as CASSPDDILTGVLNTGELFF. The chain is built from TRBV16 and TRBJ2-2; 7 positions agree with TRBD1. This CDR3 has 20 residues. From germline, CDR1 is KGHSY and CDR2 FQNENV. The trim removed 4 bases at V and 1 base at J, leaving 18 bases unmatched.

The chain carries TRBV30 and TRBJ1-2; D is unresolved. The CDR3 consists of 11 residues. CDR1 and CDR2 (germline): GTSNPN, SVGIG (reference sequence). With 5 bases removed from V and 4 bases from J, the gap between germline ends came to 8 bases. CDR3 in amino acids: CAWGITYGYTF. DNA for the CDR3: TGTGCCTGGGGGATTACCTATGGCTACACCTTC.

The gene calls are TRBV6-5 and TRBJ2-7, with unresolved D. CDR3 length: 13 residues. Germline V gene sequence: CDR1 MNHEY, CDR2 SVGAGI. Trimming pared 2 bases from V and 4 bases from J, leaving 9 bases between. CDR3 residues: CASSYAREYEQYF. The CDR3 nucleotides read TGTGCCAGCAGTTACGCCCGAGAATACGAGCAGTACTTC.

This chain connects TRBV7-9 to TRBJ1-4; D gene uncertain. This CDR3 comprises 15 residues. Trimming left V 4 bases short and J 0 bases short, with 9 bases between. Per the germline V gene, CDR1 is SEHNR and CDR2 is FQNEAQ (reference sequence). The CDR3 nucleotides read TGTGCCAGCAGCTATGACACTGCAACTAATGAAAAACTGTTTTTT. Protein: CASSYDTATNEKLFF.

This rearrangement joins TRBV27 to TRBJ2-7; possible D gene TRBD2, 6 bases. The CDR3 is 16 residues long. Germline V gene sequence: CDR1 MNHEY, CDR2 SMNVEV (reference sequence). Between the trimmed V and J ends, which lost 2 bases and 3 bases, there was a span of 17 bases. The chain's CDR3 is CASSLGTLGRNYEQYF. CDR3 in DNA: TGTGCCAGCAGTTTAGGGACTCTAGGGCGGAACTACGAGCAGTACTTC.

V and J are TRBV5-8 and TRBJ1-6; the D gene is possibly TRBD1 (6 bases). Trimming removed 0 bases from V and 10 bases from J, with 11 bases in between. There are 14 residues in the CDR3. Germline V lookup: CDR1 SGHTS, CDR2 YDEGEE. The CDR3 coding sequence is TGTGCCAGCAGCTTGGGGGGGCAGGCGTCACCCCTCCACTTT. Amino acids: CASSLGGQASPLHF. Full variable domain (outside the CDR3, taken from reference TRBV5-8 and TRBJ1-6): EAGVTQSPTHLIKTRGQQATLRCSPISGHTSVYWYQQALGLGLQFLLWYDEGEERNRGNFPPRFSGRQFPNYSSELNVNALELEDSALYLCASSLGGQASPLHFGNGTRLTVT.

This sequence joins TRBV5-1 and TRBJ2-7; D is unresolved. The V end was cut by 4 bases, the J end by 4 bases, with 12 bases between. The CDR3 runs 13 residues. In germline, CDR1 is SGHRS, CDR2 YFSETQ. CDR3 sequence (DNA): TGCGCCAGCAGCCCTGGCGACGGGTACGAGCAGTACTTC. Translating gives CASSPGDGYEQYF.

V gene TRBV5-6 combines with J gene TRBJ2-5, with TRBD1 matching over 7 bases. This CDR3 is built from 13 residues. The germline CDR1 and CDR2 sequences are SGHDT and YYEEEE. The V segment lost 5 bases and the J segment 7 bases; nucleotides outside the gene matches: 8. CDR3 loop: CASSSDRAGTQYF. CDR3 bases: TGTGCCAGCAGTTCCGACAGGGCGGGGACCCAGTACTTC.

This sequence joins TRBV7-3 and TRBJ2-3, with D possibly matching TRBD2 (6 bases). CDR1 is SGHTA and CDR2 is FQGTGA in the germline V gene. CDR3 length: 15 amino acids. V lost 1 base to trimming and J lost 6 bases, with 14 bases between them. The DNA for the CDR3 is TGTGCCAGCAGCTTAATGGGGCTAGCGAGTGATACGCAGTATTTT. It translates to CASSLMGLASDTQYF.

This clone was picked up many times. Other DNA sequences in this specimen translate into the identical CDR3. This chain connects TRBV7-9 to TRBJ2-7; no firm D call. CDR3 size: 11 residues. The V gene's germline CDR1 is SEHNR and CDR2 FQNEAQ (reference sequence). Trimming removed 0 bases from V and 6 bases from J, with 3 bases in between. The CDR3 DNA reads TGTGCCAGCAGCTTAGCAGGCGAGCAGTACTTC. It yields the protein CASSLAGEQYF.

The rearrangement uses TRBV4-3 and TRBJ2-6, with D possibly TRBD1 on 6 matching bases. The CDR3 covers 18 residues. V was cut by 1 base and J by 1 base, with 14 bases left in between. Germline values: CDR1 LGHNA, CDR2 YSLEER. The CDR3 DNA sequence: TGCGCCAGCAGCCAAGTTTACCAGGGGTGGTCTGGGGCCAACGTCCTGACTTTC. Translated: CASSQVYQGWSGANVLTF.

V is TRBV27 and J is TRBJ1-1, with D possibly matching TRBD1 (5 bases). The germline V and J ends were trimmed by 7 bases and 4 bases, with 13 bases remaining between them. This CDR3 region has 13 residues. Germline CDR1 MNHEY, CDR2 SMNVEV (reference sequence). CDR3 residues: CASIGAVRTEAFF. CDR3 DNA: TGTGCCAGCATCGGGGCGGTTCGCACTGAAGCTTTCTTT.

In its sample, this clone was seen once. This chain links TRBV30 with TRBJ1-1, with no clear D. Germline V gene lookup returns CDR1 GTSNPN and CDR2 SVGIG (reference sequence). This CDR3 has 13 amino acids. V was pared by 1 base and J by 4 bases, with 10 bases between. The CDR3 sequence: CAWSGAWITEAFF. The CDR3 DNA sequence: TGTGCCTGGAGTGGGGCCTGGATCACTGAAGCTTTCTTT.

CDR3 residues: CASSATGGQNTEAFF. CDR3 in DNA: TGTGCCAGCAGTGCGACAGGGGGCCAGAACACTGAAGCTTTCTTT. This rearrangement joins TRBV28 to TRBJ1-1; TRBD1 aligns across 10 bases. The CDR3 covers 15 residues. CDR1 is MDHEN and CDR2 is SYDVKM in the germline V gene. With V trimmed by 5 bases and J by 1 base, 4 bases remained unmatched.

The rearrangement joins TRBV6-5 to TRBJ1-4; 7 positions agree with TRBD1. Per the germline V gene, CDR1 is MNHEY and CDR2 is SVGAGI. J lost 5 bases, V lost 6 bases, and 9 bases had no gene match. This CDR3 has 15 amino acids. The CDR3 DNA reads as TGTGCCAGCAGCCTAGCCGGGACAGTCAATGAAAAACTGTTTTTT. This translates into CASSLAGTVNEKLFF.

This chain joins TRBV10-3 and TRBJ2-7; TRBD2 matches 13 bases. The CDR3 has 15 residues. The V segment lost 4 bases and the J segment 6 bases; nucleotides outside the gene matches: 6. CDR1 is ENHRY, CDR2 SYGVKD, per germline. CDR3 amino acids: CAISGGLAGNGEQYF. The CDR3 DNA reads TGTGCCATCAGTGGGGGACTAGCGGGAAACGGCGAGCAGTACTTC.

This chain connects TRBV30 to TRBJ1-1; D is unresolved. V shed 5 bases and J shed 1 base, with 8 bases lying between them. CDR3 size: 12 residues. In germline, CDR1 is GTSNPN, CDR2 SVGIG (reference sequence). CDR3 amino acids: CAWGPRNTEAFF. CDR3 sequence (DNA): TGTGCCTGGGGACCTAGGAACACTGAAGCTTTCTTT.

The sample holds a few counts of this clone. This rearrangement joins TRBV6-1 to TRBJ2-5; D remains unclear. V was trimmed by 2 bases and J by 0 bases, leaving 7 bases between them. Per the germline V gene, CDR1 is MNHNS and CDR2 is SASEGT. The CDR3 totals 14 residues. CDR3 residues: CASSEQPYQETQYF. Written as DNA, the CDR3 is TGTGCCAGCAGTGAACAGCCGTACCAAGAGACCCAGTACTTC.

The CDR3 DNA reads TGTGCCAGCAGTGATGTCCCCAAGGGTTCCTACGAGCAGTACTTC. Residues: CASSDVPKGSYEQYF. V is TRBV6-1 and J is TRBJ2-7; D not certain. Per germline, CDR1 MNHNS and CDR2 SASEGT. This CDR3 contains 15 residues. V gave up 3 bases and J gave up 1 base, with 13 bases separating them.

The chain is built from TRBV10-3 and TRBJ2-1; perhaps D is TRBD1 or TRBD2 (5 bases each). The germline V gene has CDR1 ENHRY and CDR2 SYGVKD. V was shortened by 1 base and J by 8 bases, with 15 bases between the two germline ends. The CDR3 has 15 amino acids. The CDR3, as DNA: TGTGCCATCAGTGAGTTCCAGGCCGAGGGGCATGAGCAGTTCTTC. Amino acid sequence: CAISEFQAEGHEQFF.

The chain recombines TRBV6-1 with TRBJ1-2, with 10 bases that match TRBD1. Germline assignment: CDR1 MNHNS and CDR2 SASEGT. The CDR3 consists of 13 residues. The V segment lost 6 bases and the J segment 6 bases; nucleotides outside the gene matches: 4. Written as DNA, the CDR3 is TGTGCCAGCAGGGGGACAGGGGAGAATGGCTACACCTTC. Translation: CASRGTGENGYTF.